This TCR beta chain was profiled in a study of blood T cell repertoires in COVID-19. Background on the study: Whether acute or convalescent, the COVID-19 samples came from the United States, Italy and Spain.

A few counts support this clone. Sequenced by immunoSEQ multiplex PCR; TCRdb stores in-frame clones only, minus some. The sample consists of about 280,000 clones, roughly 85% of them appearing once. Cohorts were based on clinical histories the participants reported. Sequenced material: PBMCs or T cells enriched from blood (not recorded which). The clonotype originates from a woman aged 50 to 60 who had recovered from COVID-19.

The CDR3 DNA follows: TGTGCCAGCAGGGCCGGGGGAAACTATGGCTACACCTTC. It yields the protein CASRAGGNYGYTF. V and J are TRBV25-1 and TRBJ1-2; possible D gene TRBD1, 5 bases. Germline V gives CDR1 MGHDK, CDR2 SYGVNS. V was pared by 6 bases and J by 2 bases, with 10 bases between. This CDR3 contains 13 residues.